This TCR beta chain was documented in a study of blood T cell repertoires in COVID-19. The CDR3 has 17 residues. The V gene's germline CDR1 is SGHAT and CDR2 FQNNGV. V lost 3 bases, J lost 0 bases, and 12 bases lay in between. This clone was picked up a small number of times. The repertoire was sequenced with immunoSEQ multiplex PCR; TCRdb's copy has only in-frame clones and lacks some. The sample lists about 140,000 clones, approximately 85% occurring once. This receptor was taken from a woman aged 80 or older with acute or convalescent COVID-19. Specimen: peripheral blood. This chain uses TRBV11-2 with TRBJ1-6; D is undetermined. The CDR3 region is CASSFGGGSSYNSPLHF. In DNA, the CDR3 is TGTGCCAGCAGCTTTGGAGGCGGGAGCTCCTATAATTCACCCCTCCACTTT.